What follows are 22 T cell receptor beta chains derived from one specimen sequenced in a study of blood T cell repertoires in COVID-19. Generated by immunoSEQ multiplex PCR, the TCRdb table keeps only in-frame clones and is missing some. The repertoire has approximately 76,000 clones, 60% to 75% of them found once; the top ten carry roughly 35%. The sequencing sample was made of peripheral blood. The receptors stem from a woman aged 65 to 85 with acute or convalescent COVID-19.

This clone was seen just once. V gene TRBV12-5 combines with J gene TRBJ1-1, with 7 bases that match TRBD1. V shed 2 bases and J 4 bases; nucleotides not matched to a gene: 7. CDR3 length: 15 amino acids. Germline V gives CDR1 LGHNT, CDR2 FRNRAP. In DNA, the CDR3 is TGTGCTAGTGGTTTGTGGGGACAGATATTCACTGAAGCTTTCTTT. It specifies CASGLWGQIFTEAFF.

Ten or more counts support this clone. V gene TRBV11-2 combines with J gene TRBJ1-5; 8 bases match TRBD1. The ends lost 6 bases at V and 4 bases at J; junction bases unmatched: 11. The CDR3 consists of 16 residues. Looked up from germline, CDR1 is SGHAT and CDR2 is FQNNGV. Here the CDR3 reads CASSLTEDRVNQPQHF. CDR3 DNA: TGTGCCAGCAGTCTTACCGAGGACAGGGTTAATCAGCCCCAGCATTTT.

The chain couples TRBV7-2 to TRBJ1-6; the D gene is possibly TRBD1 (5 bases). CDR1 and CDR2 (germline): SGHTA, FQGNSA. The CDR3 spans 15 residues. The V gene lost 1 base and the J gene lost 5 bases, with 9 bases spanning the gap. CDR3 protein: CASSLEGRHNSPLHF. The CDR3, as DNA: TGTGCCAGCAGCTTAGAGGGGCGTCATAATTCACCCCTCCACTTT.

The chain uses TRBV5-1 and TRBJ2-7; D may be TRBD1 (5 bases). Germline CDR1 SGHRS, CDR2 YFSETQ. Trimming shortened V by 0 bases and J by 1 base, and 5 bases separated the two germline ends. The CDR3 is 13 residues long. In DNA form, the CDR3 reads TGCGCCAGCAGCTTGGGACAGTCCTACGAGCAGTACTTC. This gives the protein CASSLGQSYEQYF.

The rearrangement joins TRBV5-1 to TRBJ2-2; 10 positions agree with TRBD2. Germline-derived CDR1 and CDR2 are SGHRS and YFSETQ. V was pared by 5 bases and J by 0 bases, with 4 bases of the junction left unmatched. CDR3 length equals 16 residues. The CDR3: CASSFGTSANTGELFF. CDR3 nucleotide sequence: TGCGCCAGCAGTTTTGGGACTAGCGCGAACACCGGGGAGCTGTTTTTT. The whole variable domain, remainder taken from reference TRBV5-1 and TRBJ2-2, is KAGVTQTPRYLIKTRGQQVTLSCSPISGHRSVSWYQQTPGQGLQFLFEYFSETQRNKGNFPGRFSGRQFSNSRSEMNVSTLELGDSALYLCASSFGTSANTGELFFGEGSRLTVL.

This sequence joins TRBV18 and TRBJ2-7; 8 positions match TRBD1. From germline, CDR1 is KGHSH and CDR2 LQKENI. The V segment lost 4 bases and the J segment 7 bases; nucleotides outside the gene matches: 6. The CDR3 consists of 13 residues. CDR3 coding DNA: TGTGCCAGCTCACTCGGACAGGGTGGGGAGCAGTACTTC. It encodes CASSLGQGGEQYF.

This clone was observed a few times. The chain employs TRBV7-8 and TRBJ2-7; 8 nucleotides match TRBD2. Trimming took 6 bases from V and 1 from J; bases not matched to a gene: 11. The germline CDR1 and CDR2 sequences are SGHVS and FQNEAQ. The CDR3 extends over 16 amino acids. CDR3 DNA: TGTGCCAGCAGTATCGGACTAGCCGATCTATCCTACGAGCAGTACTTC. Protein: CASSIGLADLSYEQYF.

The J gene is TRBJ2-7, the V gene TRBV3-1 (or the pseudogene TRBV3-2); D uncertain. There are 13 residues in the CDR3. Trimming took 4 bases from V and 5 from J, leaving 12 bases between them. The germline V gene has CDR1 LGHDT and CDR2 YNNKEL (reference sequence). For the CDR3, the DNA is TGTGCCAGCAGCCCCCCCAGTGGGCACGAGCAGTACTTC. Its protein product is CASSPPSGHEQYF.

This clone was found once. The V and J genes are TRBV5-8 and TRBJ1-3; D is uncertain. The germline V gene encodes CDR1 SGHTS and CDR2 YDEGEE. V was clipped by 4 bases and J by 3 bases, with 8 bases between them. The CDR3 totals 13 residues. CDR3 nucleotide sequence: TGTGCCAGCAGCACACGACATGGAAACACCATATATTTT. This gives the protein CASSTRHGNTIYF.

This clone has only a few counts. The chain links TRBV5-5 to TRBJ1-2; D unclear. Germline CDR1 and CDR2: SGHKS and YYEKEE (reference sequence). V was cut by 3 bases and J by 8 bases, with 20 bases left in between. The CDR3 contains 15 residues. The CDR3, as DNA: TGTGCCAGCAGCTCGCGAGCAGGTCTAACCGACGGCTACACCTTC. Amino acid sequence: CASSSRAGLTDGYTF.

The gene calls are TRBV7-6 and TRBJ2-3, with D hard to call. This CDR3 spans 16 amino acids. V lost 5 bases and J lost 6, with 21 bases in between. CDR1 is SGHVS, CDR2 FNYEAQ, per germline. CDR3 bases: TGTGCCAGCAGCCCTATCGCCCGGTTCTCCGGGGATACGCAGTATTTT. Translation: CASSPIARFSGDTQYF.

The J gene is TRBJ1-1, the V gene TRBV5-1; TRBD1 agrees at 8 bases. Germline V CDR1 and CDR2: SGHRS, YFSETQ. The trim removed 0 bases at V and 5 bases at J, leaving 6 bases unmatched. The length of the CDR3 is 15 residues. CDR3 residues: CASSLGQGRWTEAFF. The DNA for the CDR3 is TGCGCCAGCAGCTTGGGACAGGGGCGGTGGACTGAAGCTTTCTTT.

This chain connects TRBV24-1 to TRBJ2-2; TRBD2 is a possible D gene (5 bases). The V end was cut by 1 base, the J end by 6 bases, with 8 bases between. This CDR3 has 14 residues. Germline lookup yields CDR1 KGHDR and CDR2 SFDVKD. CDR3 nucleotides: TGTGCCACCAGTGATTTTCAGGAGGCCGGGGAGCTGTTTTTT. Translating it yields CATSDFQEAGELFF.

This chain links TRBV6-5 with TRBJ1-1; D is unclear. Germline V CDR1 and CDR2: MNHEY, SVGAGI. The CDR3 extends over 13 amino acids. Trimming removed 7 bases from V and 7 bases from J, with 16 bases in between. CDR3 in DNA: TGTGCCAGCAAAAGGCCTGGCGGAGATGAAGCTTTCTTT. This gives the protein CASKRPGGDEAFF.

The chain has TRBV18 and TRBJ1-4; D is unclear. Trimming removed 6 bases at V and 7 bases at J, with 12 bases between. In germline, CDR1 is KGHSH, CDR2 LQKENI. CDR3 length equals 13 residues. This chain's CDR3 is CASSPYRGEKLFF. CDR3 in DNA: TGTGCCAGCTCCCCCTACCGGGGTGAAAAACTGTTTTTT.

This chain's CDR3 is CASSLTDREGYGYTF. The CDR3 DNA reads as TGTGCCAGCAGCCTCACGGACAGGGAGGGTTATGGCTACACCTTC. The chain links TRBV5-4 to TRBJ1-2; 8 bases are shared with TRBD1. V was clipped by 4 bases and J by 5 bases; unmatched bases: 10. Germline V lookup: CDR1 SGHNT, CDR2 YYREEE (reference sequence). The CDR3 consists of 15 residues.

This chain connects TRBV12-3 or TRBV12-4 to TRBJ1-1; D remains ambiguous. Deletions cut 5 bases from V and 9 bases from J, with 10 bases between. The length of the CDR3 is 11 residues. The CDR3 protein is CASSREGKAFF. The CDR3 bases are TGTGCCAGCAGTCGGGAAGGGAAAGCTTTCTTT.

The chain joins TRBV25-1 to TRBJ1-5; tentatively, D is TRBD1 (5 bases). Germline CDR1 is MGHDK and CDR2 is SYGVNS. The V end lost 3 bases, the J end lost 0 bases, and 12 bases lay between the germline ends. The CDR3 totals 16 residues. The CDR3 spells CASSDGGGSSNQPQHF. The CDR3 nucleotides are TGTGCCAGCAGTGATGGCGGGGGGTCTAGCAATCAGCCCCAGCATTTT.

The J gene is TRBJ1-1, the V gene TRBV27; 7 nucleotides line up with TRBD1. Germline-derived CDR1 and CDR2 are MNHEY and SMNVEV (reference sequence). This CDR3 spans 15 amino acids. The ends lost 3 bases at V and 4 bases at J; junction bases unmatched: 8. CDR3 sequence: CASSFTGARGTEAFF. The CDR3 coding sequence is TGTGCCAGCAGTTTTACAGGGGCAAGGGGCACTGAAGCTTTCTTT.

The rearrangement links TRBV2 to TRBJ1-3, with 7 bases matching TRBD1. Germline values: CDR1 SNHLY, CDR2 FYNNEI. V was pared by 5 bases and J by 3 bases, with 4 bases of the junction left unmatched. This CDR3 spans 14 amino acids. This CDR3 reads CASSFTGVGNTIYF. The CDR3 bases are TGTGCCAGCAGTTTTACAGGGGTTGGAAACACCATATATTTT.

The CDR3 protein is CASSPGTASPLHF. The CDR3 DNA is TGTGCCAGCAGCCCCGGGACAGCTTCACCCCTCCACTTT. This sequence joins TRBV6-2 or TRBV6-3 and TRBJ1-6, with TRBD1 matching 7 bases. Germline trimming cut 6 bases from V and 9 bases from J; bases unmatched to any gene: 5. The CDR3 runs 13 residues. Per germline, CDR1 MNHEY and CDR2 SVGEGT.

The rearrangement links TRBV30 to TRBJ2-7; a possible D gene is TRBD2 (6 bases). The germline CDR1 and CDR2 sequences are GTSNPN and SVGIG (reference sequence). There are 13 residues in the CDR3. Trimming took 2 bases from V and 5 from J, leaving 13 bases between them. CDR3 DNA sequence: TGTGCCTGGAGTTCGGGACTTGCCAACGAGCAGTACTTC. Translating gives CAWSSGLANEQYF.